The 24 T cell receptor beta chains given below trace back to one sample, sequenced in a study of human thymus T cells. The assay was immunoSEQ multiplex PCR, and TCRdb's table has in-frame clones only and misses some. The sample lists tens of thousands of clones, 95% occurring once. Sequencing was performed on blood. The receptor set was obtained from a girl in the first two years of life with a congenital heart defect but otherwise immunologically healthy.

V is TRBV9 and J is TRBJ2-1; maybe TRBD2 (6 bases). With 4 bases removed from V and 9 bases from J, the gap between germline ends came to 20 bases. The germline CDR1 and CDR2 sequences are SGDLS and YYNGEE. This CDR3 contains 15 residues. The CDR3 loop is CASSPSAGPPPEQFF. The CDR3 DNA is TGTGCCAGCAGCCCCTCGGCGGGACCCCCCCCTGAGCAGTTCTTC.

J is TRBJ2-7 and V is TRBV4-2, with D possibly being TRBD1 (7 bases). V lost 0 bases, J lost 5 bases, and 20 bases lay in between. CDR1 LGHNA and CDR2 YNFKEQ come from the germline V gene. The CDR3 runs 17 residues. Here the CDR3 reads CASSQDRGGTAGNEQYF. The CDR3 DNA reads TGTGCCAGCAGCCAAGATAGGGGCGGGACAGCGGGCAACGAGCAGTACTTC.

V and J are TRBV29-1 and TRBJ2-1; D possibly corresponds to TRBD2 (6 bases). The CDR3 runs to 13 residues. CDR1 and CDR2 from the germline V gene are SQVTM and ANQGSEA. V was pared by 4 bases and J by 9 bases, with 16 bases between. CDR3 sequence reads: CSVVSGMVGEQFF. The DNA for the CDR3 is TGCAGCGTTGTTAGCGGTATGGTGGGTGAGCAGTTCTTC.

The J gene is TRBJ2-1, the V gene TRBV11-2; D not resolved. The CDR3 has 15 amino acids. From germline, CDR1 is SGHAT and CDR2 FQNNGV. Trimming left V 1 base short and J 2 bases short, with 9 bases between. The CDR3 sequence is CASSLGGSTYNEQFF. The CDR3 nucleotides read TGTGCCAGCAGCTTAGGCGGATCCACCTACAATGAGCAGTTCTTC.

The J gene is TRBJ2-7, the V gene TRBV5-1; TRBD1 matches at 8 bases. The CDR3 has 14 residues. Germline trimming cut 2 bases from V and 4 bases from J; bases unmatched to any gene: 5. Germline assignment: CDR1 SGHRS and CDR2 YFSETQ. In DNA form, the CDR3 reads TGCGCCAGCAGCTTAGCCCAGGGGGCTTACGAGCAGTACTTC. It encodes CASSLAQGAYEQYF.

The chain couples TRBV9 to TRBJ2-3; no clear D gene. CDR1 is SGDLS and CDR2 is YYNGEE in the germline V gene. The germline V and J ends were trimmed by 0 bases and 3 bases, with 8 bases remaining between them. The CDR3 loop spans 14 amino acids. This CDR3 reads CASSVDVGTDTQYF. The CDR3 DNA reads as TGTGCCAGCAGCGTAGACGTCGGAACAGATACGCAGTATTTT. Together with reference TRBV9 and TRBJ2-3, the CDR3 gives the full variable domain: DSGVTQTPKHLITATGQRVTLRCSPRSGDLSVYWYQQSLDQGLQFLIQYYNGEERAKGNILERFSAQQFPDLHSELNLSSLELGDSALYFCASSVDVGTDTQYFGPGTRLTVL.

This chain joins TRBV28 and TRBJ2-7; 8 nucleotides match TRBD1. Germline V gene sequence: CDR1 MDHEN, CDR2 SYDVKM. V shed 6 bases and J 0 bases; nucleotides not matched to a gene: 7. The CDR3 is 15 amino acids. CDR3 in DNA: TGTGCCAGCAGCCTGACAGGGGCTATCTCCTACGAGCAGTACTTC. Translated, it gives CASSLTGAISYEQYF.

V usage is TRBV28 and J usage is TRBJ2-4, with 9 bases aligning to TRBD1. Germline V gene sequence: CDR1 MDHEN, CDR2 SYDVKM. V shed 6 bases, J shed 5 bases, and the junction held 11 bases outside the gene matches. This CDR3 has 16 amino acids. The CDR3 loop is CASSRRTWTGENIQYF. In nucleotides, the CDR3 is TGTGCCAGCAGCCGTAGAACCTGGACAGGGGAAAACATTCAGTACTTC.

The chain couples TRBV21-1 to TRBJ1-4. TRBV21-1 represents a pseudogene. This CDR3 is built from 14 residues. The CDR3 DNA sequence: TGTGCCAGCAGCAAACGGGGCAGGGATGAAAAACTGTTTTTT. Translation gives CASSKRGRDEKLFF.

This chain connects TRBV6-5 to TRBJ1-2; TRBD1 agrees at 7 bases. The CDR3 is made up of 13 amino acids. Germline values: CDR1 MNHEY, CDR2 SVGAGI. The V and J ends lost 2 bases and 4 bases, in that order; junction bases with no gene match: 1. The CDR3 sequence is CASSYRQGYGYTF. Here the CDR3 DNA reads TGTGCCAGCAGTTACAGACAGGGCTATGGCTACACCTTC.

The V gene is TRBV27, the J gene TRBJ2-2; D unresolved. V was cut by 1 base and J by 6 bases, with 3 bases left in between. Per the germline V gene, CDR1 is MNHEY and CDR2 is SMNVEV (reference sequence). The CDR3 has 12 residues. CDR3 sequence (DNA): TGTGCCAGCAGTTTATTGGCCGGGGAGCTGTTTTTT. Translation gives CASSLLAGELFF.

The chain carries TRBV19 and TRBJ2-3; the match to TRBD2 covers 12 bases. Per the germline V gene, CDR1 is LNHDA and CDR2 is SQIVND (reference sequence). Trimming removed 6 bases from V and 2 bases from J; junction bases left unmatched: 6. The length of the CDR3 is 16 residues. CDR3 protein: CASSPRLAGDTDTQYF. CDR3 bases: TGTGCCAGTAGCCCCCGACTAGCGGGAGACACAGATACGCAGTATTTT. Filled out from reference TRBV19 and TRBJ2-3, the complete variable domain reads DGGITQSPKYLFRKEGQNVTLSCEQNLNHDAMYWYRQDPGQGLRLIYYSQIVNDFQKGDIAEGYSVSREKKESFPLTVTSAQKNPTAFYLCASSPRLAGDTDTQYFGPGTRLTVL.

J is TRBJ1-4 and V is TRBV27, with 7 nucleotides matching TRBD1. Germline V gene data show CDR1 as MNHEY and CDR2 as SMNVEV (reference sequence). V trimming: 5 bases; J trimming: 13 bases; junction bases outside the gene matches: 13. CDR3 length: 14 amino acids. The CDR3 nucleotides read TGTGCCAGCAGTCCCTGGGGACAGCCTGGAGGACTGTTTTTT. It specifies CASSPWGQPGGLFF. The whole variable domain, remainder taken from reference TRBV27 and TRBJ1-4, is EAQVTQNPRYLITVTGKKLTVTCSQNMNHEYMSWYRQDPGLGLRQIYYSMNVEVTDKGDVPEGYKVSRKEKRNFPLILESPSPNQTSLYFCASSPWGQPGGLFFGSGTQLSVL.

The chain combines TRBV28 with TRBJ2-2; D is possibly TRBD2 (5 bases). V lost 2 bases and J 4 bases, leaving 11 bases between the germline ends. Germline-derived CDR1 and CDR2 are MDHEN and SYDVKM. This CDR3 is 15 amino acids long. CDR3 nucleotides: TGTGCCAGCAGTTTACTTCTCGGGGTCACCGGGGAGCTGTTTTTT. Protein sequence: CASSLLLGVTGELFF. The full variable domain, in which reference TRBV28 and TRBJ2-2 provide the parts outside the CDR3, is DVKVTQSSRYLVKRTGEKVFLECVQDMDHENMFWYRQDPGLGLRLIYFSYDVKMKEKGDIPEGYSVSREKKERFSLILESASTNQTSMYLCASSLLLGVTGELFFGEGSRLTVL.

The V call is TRBV28, the J call TRBJ2-7, with 10 bases matching TRBD2. Losses at the gene ends were 6 bases for V and 2 bases for J; bases not matched to a gene: 1. Per the germline V gene, CDR1 is MDHEN and CDR2 is SYDVKM. This CDR3 has 13 residues. CDR3 residues: CASRLAGAYEQYF. The CDR3 nucleotides read TGTGCCAGCAGGCTAGCGGGAGCCTACGAGCAGTACTTC.

This rearrangement joins TRBV19 to TRBJ2-7, with D possibly matching TRBD1 (5 bases). Germline V gene lookup returns CDR1 LNHDA and CDR2 SQIVND (reference sequence). Trimming left V 1 base short and J 2 bases short, with 12 bases between. CDR3 length equals 15 residues. In DNA form, the CDR3 reads TGTGCCAGTAGTATAGGGCAGGGCCCTACCTACGAGCAGTACTTC. Translated: CASSIGQGPTYEQYF. Based on the CDR3 plus reference TRBV19 and TRBJ2-7, the full variable domain is DGGITQSPKYLFRKEGQNVTLSCEQNLNHDAMYWYRQDPGQGLRLIYYSQIVNDFQKGDIAEGYSVSREKKESFPLTVTSAQKNPTAFYLCASSIGQGPTYEQYFGPGTRLTVT.

The chain joins TRBV7-2 to TRBJ2-2; no clear D gene. Trimming took off 5 bases at V and 4 bases at J, with 11 bases between the two ends. CDR3 size: 14 residues. Germline V gives CDR1 SGHTA, CDR2 FQGNSA. The CDR3 protein is CASSLNGPTGELFF. The DNA for the CDR3 is TGTGCCAGCAGCCTAAATGGGCCCACCGGGGAGCTGTTTTTT.

This chain joins TRBV29-1 and TRBJ1-2, with a tentative D call TRBD1 (5 bases). The CDR3 consists of 13 residues. The germline V gene encodes CDR1 SQVTM and CDR2 ANQGSEA. Trimming pared 4 bases from V and 0 bases from J, leaving 9 bases between. The CDR3 here is CSVVGDPNYGYTF. The CDR3 DNA follows: TGCAGCGTTGTCGGGGACCCTAACTATGGCTACACCTTC.

This clone was found once. This chain joins TRBV2 and TRBJ2-2; D is uncertain. The CDR3 extends over 13 amino acids. Germline lookup yields CDR1 SNHLY and CDR2 FYNNEI. V shed 5 bases and J shed 4 bases, with 8 bases lying between them. The CDR3 DNA follows: TGTGCCAGCAGTCCGACGGGCACCGGGGAGCTGTTTTTT. Residues: CASSPTGTGELFF.

This sequence joins TRBV15 and TRBJ2-2; maybe TRBD1 (5 bases). CDR1 LNHNV and CDR2 YYDKDF come from the germline V gene (reference sequence). The CDR3 sequence is 14 residues long. Trimming took off 8 bases at V and 6 bases at J, with 16 bases between the two ends. Here the CDR3 reads CATLQGYAAGELFF. The CDR3 DNA is TGTGCCACCTTGCAGGGTTATGCGGCCGGGGAGCTGTTTTTT.

In its sample, this clone was seen once. V is TRBV2 and J is TRBJ1-5; D may be TRBD1 (5 bases). V was trimmed by 8 bases and J by 0 bases, leaving 14 bases between them. CDR1 is SNHLY, CDR2 FYNNEI, per germline. The CDR3 spans 15 residues. The CDR3 is CASGRQTNSNQPQHF. In DNA form, the CDR3 reads TGTGCCAGCGGTCGACAGACGAATAGCAATCAGCCCCAGCATTTT. Full variable domain (outside the CDR3, taken from reference TRBV2 and TRBJ1-5): EPEVTQTPSHQVTQMGQEVILRCVPISNHLYFYWYRQILGQKVEFLVSFYNNEISEKSEIFDDQFSVERPDGSNFTLKIRSTKLEDSAMYFCASGRQTNSNQPQHFGDGTRLSIL.

The chain uses TRBV4-1 and TRBJ1-1; D is uncertain. CDR1 and CDR2 from the germline V gene are MGHRA and YSYEKL. The V gene lost 1 base and the J gene lost 1 base, with 7 bases spanning the gap. CDR3 length: 14 amino acids. The CDR3 DNA reads TGCGCCAGCAGCCAAGGTCCAGCGAACACTGAAGCTTTCTTT. It encodes CASSQGPANTEAFF.

This chain joins TRBV6-6 and TRBJ1-2; 7 bases fit TRBD1. CDR1 is MNHNY and CDR2 is SVGAGI in the germline V gene (reference sequence). CDR3 length equals 12 residues. V lost 9 bases, J lost 2 bases, and 3 bases stayed unmatched. This CDR3 is CASQQGNYGYTF. Here the CDR3 DNA reads TGTGCCAGTCAACAGGGGAACTATGGCTACACCTTC.

The gene calls are TRBV10-1 and TRBJ2-7, with D hard to call. Trimming pared 0 bases from V and 0 bases from J, leaving 6 bases between. CDR1 is WNHNN, CDR2 SYGVQD, per germline (reference sequence). The CDR3 is made up of 14 amino acids. CDR3 nucleotides: TGCGCCAGCAGTGAGTCCGCGAACTCCTACGAGCAGTACTTC. As protein: CASSESANSYEQYF.